This T cell receptor beta chain was found in a study of T cell responses to AZD1222 COVID-19 vaccine. Regarding this clone: Its target is unknown.

Only in-frame clones appear in the TCRdb table, and some are missing; sequencing was by immunoSEQ multiplex PCR. The repertoire holds 150,000 to 200,000 clones, with 90% to 95% as singletons. Study-wide points: It was only after the peak T cell response that any repertoires were sampled. The study reported that nearly half of spike-specific TCRs target unmutated variant regions. Of the AZD1222 recipients, only five to seven were seropositive at baseline.

This CDR3 comprises 14 residues. Trimming cost V 1 base and J 7 bases; bases outside gene matches: 6. Per germline, CDR1 LNHDA and CDR2 SQIVND (reference sequence). The sequence was obtained from an adult who received the MenACWY meningococcal vaccine as a control. The specimen comprised peripheral blood, sampled 28 days after the second dose of the MenACWY control vaccine. This chain joins TRBV19 and TRBJ1-1, with TRBD1 identical over 7 bases. The CDR3 is CASSIGQGKNEAFF. As DNA, the CDR3 is TGTGCCAGTAGTATAGGACAGGGAAAAAATGAAGCTTTCTTT.